Each of the 5 T cell receptor beta chains below was sequenced from the same sample in a study of CD8 T cells in Susac syndrome. Random hexamers were used to reverse transcribe the RNA input (about 0.5 to 1 ug). TCRdb recomputed calls from the immunoSEQ multiplex PCR reads with MiXCR, one row per CDR3 protein. The profile shows more than 150,000 distinct CDR3 sequences, 95% of them singletons. Material for sequencing was CD8+ T cells from PBMCs. These receptors all stem from a human donor with Susac syndrome.

The table lists this clonotype with a count of one. The chain is built from TRBV6-6 and TRBJ1-2; 7 bases fit TRBD1. This CDR3 has 12 amino acids. J gave up 8 bases and V 6 bases, and 6 bases lay outside the gene matches. CDR1 and CDR2 (germline): MNHNY, SVGAGI (reference sequence). Here the CDR3 reads CASSPTGNGYTF. The CDR3 DNA reads as TGTGCCAGCAGCCCGACAGGGAACGGCTACACCTTC.

V gene TRBV11-2 combines with J gene TRBJ2-7, with TRBD1 identical over 7 bases. Germline V CDR1 and CDR2: SGHAT, FQNNGV. With V trimmed by 4 bases and J by 7 bases, 16 bases remained unmatched. This CDR3 has 16 residues. The CDR3 protein is CASSSPRQGKGLEQYF. The CDR3 DNA reads as TGTGCCAGCAGCTCCCCCCGACAGGGAAAAGGGCTGGAGCAGTACTTC. The full variable domain, completed using reference TRBV11-2 and TRBJ2-7, is EAGVAQSPRYKIIEKRQSVAFWCNPISGHATLYWYQQILGQGPKLLIQFQNNGVVDDSQLPKDRFSAERLKGVDSTLKIQPAKLEDSAVYLCASSSPRQGKGLEQYFGPGTRLTVT.

The count of this clonotype is one. The chain combines TRBV28 with TRBJ1-2; 8 bases match TRBD1. CDR3 length: 15 amino acids. J lost 3 bases, V lost 5 bases, and 8 bases had no gene match. The germline V gene encodes CDR1 MDHEN and CDR2 SYDVKM. CDR3 loop: CASSKDREGHYGYTF. The DNA of the CDR3 is TGTGCCAGCAGTAAGGACAGGGAGGGACACTATGGCTACACCTTC.

The rearrangement links TRBV13 to TRBJ1-1; possibly TRBD1 for D (6 bases). V lost 0 bases, J lost 0 bases, and 11 bases lay in between. This CDR3 is 16 amino acids long. Germline values: CDR1 PRHDT, CDR2 FYEKMQ (reference sequence). CDR3 nucleotides: TGTGCCAGCAGCTTAGGCCTTGGACAGCTGAACACTGAAGCTTTCTTT. This translates into CASSLGLGQLNTEAFF.

V and J are TRBV29-1 and TRBJ2-5; TRBD1 matches at 10 bases. V shed 7 bases and J 5 bases; nucleotides not matched to a gene: 7. This CDR3 has 13 residues. CDR1 and CDR2 (germline): SQVTM, ANQGSEA. The CDR3 is CSAEGTGVETQYF. The DNA of the CDR3 is TGCAGCGCCGAAGGGACAGGGGTGGAGACCCAGTACTTC. The full variable domain, completed using reference TRBV29-1 and TRBJ2-5, is SAVISQKPSRDICQRGTSLTIQCQVDSQVTMMFWYRQQPGQSLTLIATANQGSEATYESGFVIDKFPISRPNLTFSTLTVSNMSPEDSSIYLCSAEGTGVETQYFGPGTRLLVL.